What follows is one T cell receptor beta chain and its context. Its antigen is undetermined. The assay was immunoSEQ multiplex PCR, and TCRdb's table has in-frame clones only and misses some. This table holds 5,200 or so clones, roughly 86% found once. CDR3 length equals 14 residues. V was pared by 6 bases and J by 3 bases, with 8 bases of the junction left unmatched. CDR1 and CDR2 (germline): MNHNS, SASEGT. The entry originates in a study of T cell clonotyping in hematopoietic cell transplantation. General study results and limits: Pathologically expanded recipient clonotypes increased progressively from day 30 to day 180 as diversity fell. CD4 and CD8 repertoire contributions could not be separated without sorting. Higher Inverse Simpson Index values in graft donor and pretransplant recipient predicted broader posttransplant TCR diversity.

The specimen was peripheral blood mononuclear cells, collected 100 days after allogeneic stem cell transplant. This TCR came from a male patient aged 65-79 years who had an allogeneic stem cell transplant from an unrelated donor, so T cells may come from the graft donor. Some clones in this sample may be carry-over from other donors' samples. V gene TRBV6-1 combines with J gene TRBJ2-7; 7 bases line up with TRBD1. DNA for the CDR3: TGTGCCAGCAGGAAGGACAGGCGAATCTACGAGCAGTACTTC. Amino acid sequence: CASRKDRRIYEQYF.